The 10 T cell receptor beta chains reported below all come from one sample, sequenced in a study of blood T cells in healthy people across ages. Primers used in a second PCR of roughly 7 to 12 cycles were a sample-barcoded 5' primer and a J-beta primer mix. TCRdb reprocessed the 5' RACE reads with MiXCR, giving one entry per CDR3 protein. The sample yields about 580,000 distinct CDR3 sequences, 45% to 55% seen once. Sequenced sample: blood. The receptors stem from an elderly man in good health.

Notes on this clonotype: Being one base from a much bigger clone, this may be a read error. The gene calls are TRBV28 and TRBJ2-1, with D perhaps TRBD2 (5 bases). Trimming took 3 bases from V and 7 from J, leaving 25 bases between them. Per germline, CDR1 MDHEN and CDR2 SYDVKM. There are 18 residues in the CDR3. The chain's CDR3 is CASSLVSERRLQWNEQFF. CDR3 coding DNA: TGTGCCAGCAGTTTGGTTAGCGAGAGAAGGCTACAATGGAATGAGCAGTTCTTC.

The chain carries TRBV2 and TRBJ2-3; D may be TRBD1 or TRBD2 (5 bases each). Trimming removed 7 bases from V and 1 base from J, with 12 bases in between. Germline V gives CDR1 SNHLY, CDR2 FYNNEI. This CDR3 has 14 residues. CDR3 DNA: TGTGCCAGCAATTACCGGGGCGGCACAGATACGCAGTATTTT. Encoded protein: CASNYRGGTDTQYF.

The V and J genes are TRBV24-1 and TRBJ2-1; a possible D gene is TRBD2 (7 bases). The CDR3 totals 15 residues. CDR1 and CDR2 (germline): KGHDR, SFDVKD. Trimming took 0 bases from V and 7 from J, leaving 12 bases between them. This CDR3 is CATSDLRGALNEQFF. CDR3 coding DNA: TGTGCCACCAGTGATTTGCGGGGGGCTTTGAATGAGCAGTTCTTC.

The chain couples TRBV10-3 to TRBJ2-3; TRBD1 aligns across 7 bases. Germline V CDR1 and CDR2: ENHRY, SYGVKD. J gave up 7 bases and V 3 bases, and 4 bases lay outside the gene matches. The CDR3 is made up of 13 amino acids. The CDR3 bases are TGTGCCATCAGTGACAAGACAGGGAATACGCAGTATTTT. It encodes CAISDKTGNTQYF.

This clonotype was picked up a small number of times. V gene TRBV29-1 combines with J gene TRBJ1-2; D call uncertain. CDR1 and CDR2 from the germline V gene are SQVTM and ANQGSEA. The CDR3 covers 11 residues. Trimming cost V 8 bases and J 5 bases, with 12 bases left between them. In DNA, the CDR3 is TGCAGCACCTACGTCGGGTATGGCTACACCTTC. This encodes CSTYVGYGYTF.

The chain is built from TRBV7-2 and TRBJ2-7; unclear D gene. This CDR3 region has 12 residues. CDR1 and CDR2 (germline): SGHTA, FQGNSA. V was pared by 3 bases and J by 5 bases, with 8 bases between. CDR3 protein: CASSLFRNEQYF. CDR3 nucleotides: TGTGCCAGCAGCTTGTTCCGGAACGAGCAGTACTTC. Drawing the rest from reference TRBV7-2 and TRBJ2-7, the complete variable domain is GAGVSQSPSNKVTEKGKDVELRCDPISGHTALYWYRQSLGQGLEFLIYFQGNSAPDKSGLPSDRFSAERTGGSVSTLTIQRTQQEDSAVYLCASSLFRNEQYFGPGTRLTVT.

The gene calls are TRBV7-9 and TRBJ1-6; the D is unclear. The CDR3 extends over 14 amino acids. From germline, CDR1 is SEHNR and CDR2 FQNEAQ (reference sequence). The V end lost 4 bases, the J end lost 11 bases, and 15 bases lay between the germline ends. CDR3 bases: TGTGCCAGCAGCTCGGGATTTCAGAATGCACCCCTCCACTTT. Translated, it gives CASSSGFQNAPLHF.

The chain employs TRBV11-1 and TRBJ2-7, with a tentative D call TRBD1 (5 bases). Germline CDR1 reads SGHAT; CDR2 reads FQDESV (reference sequence). Trimming shortened V by 5 bases and J by 5 bases, and 19 bases separated the two germline ends. The CDR3 contains 15 residues. This chain's CDR3 is CASSPNPTARNEQYF. In DNA form, the CDR3 reads TGTGCCAGCAGCCCTAACCCGACAGCGAGGAACGAGCAGTACTTC.

This clonotype appeared once. The chain recombines TRBV21-1 with TRBJ1-2; the table's D call of TRBD1 was not tested on the DNA. TRBV21-1 constitutes a pseudogene. The CDR3 is made up of 19 amino acids. The CDR3 protein is CASSKRRRGLFGVNYGYTF. The CDR3 DNA follows: TGTGCCAGCAGCAAAAGAAGAAGGGGGCTGTTTGGAGTTAACTATGGCTACACCTTC.

This chain joins TRBV10-2 and TRBJ2-7, with TRBD1 as a possible D gene (7 bases). TRBJ2-4 explains the end of the DNA better; the J call may be wrong. CDR1 is WSHSY, CDR2 SAAADI, per germline. This CDR3 comprises 16 residues. DNA for the CDR3: TGCGCCAGCAGCCTTACCCAGGGGGGAAAGGGAAACATTCAGTACTTC. Encoded protein: CASSLTQGGKGNIQYF.